This TCR beta chain is from a study of CD8 T cells in Susac syndrome. The CDR3 runs to 13 residues. The germline V gene encodes CDR1 SQVTM and CDR2 ANQGSEA. V gave up 4 bases and J gave up 5 bases, with 14 bases separating them. Random-hexamer reverse transcription was applied to about 0.5 to 1 ug RNA. From the immunoSEQ multiplex PCR reads, TCRdb called clonotypes with MiXCR, one entry per CDR3 protein. The sample holds a few hundred thousand distinct CDR3 sequences, 93% seen once. V gene TRBV29-1 combines with J gene TRBJ1-2; D possibly corresponds to TRBD1 (5 bases). This sequence originates from a human donor with multiple sclerosis. The sequencing input was CD4+ T cells from PBMCs. CDR3 DNA sequence: TGCAGCGTTGGTGCGGGGGATGGATATGGCTACACCTTC. This sequence encodes CSVGAGDGYGYTF.